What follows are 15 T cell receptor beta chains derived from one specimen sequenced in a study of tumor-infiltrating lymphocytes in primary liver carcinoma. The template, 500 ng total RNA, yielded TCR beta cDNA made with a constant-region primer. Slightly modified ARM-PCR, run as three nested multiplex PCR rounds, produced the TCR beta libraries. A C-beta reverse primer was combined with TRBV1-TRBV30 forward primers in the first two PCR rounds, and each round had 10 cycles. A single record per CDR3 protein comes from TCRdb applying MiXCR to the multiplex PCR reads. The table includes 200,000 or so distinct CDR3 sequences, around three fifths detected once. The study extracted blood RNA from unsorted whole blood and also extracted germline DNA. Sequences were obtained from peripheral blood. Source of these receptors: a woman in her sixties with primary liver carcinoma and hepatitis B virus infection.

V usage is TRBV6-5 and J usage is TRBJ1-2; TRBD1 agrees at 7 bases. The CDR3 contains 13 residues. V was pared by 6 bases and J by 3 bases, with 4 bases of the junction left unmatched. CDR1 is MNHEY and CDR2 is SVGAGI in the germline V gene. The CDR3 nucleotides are TGTGCCAGCAGGGGGGGACAGCACTATGGCTACACCTTC. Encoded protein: CASRGGQHYGYTF.

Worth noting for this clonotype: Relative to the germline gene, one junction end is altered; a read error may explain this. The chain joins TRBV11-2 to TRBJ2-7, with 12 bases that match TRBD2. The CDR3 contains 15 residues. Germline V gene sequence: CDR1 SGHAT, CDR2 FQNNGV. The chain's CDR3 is CASSSGLAGNYDQYF. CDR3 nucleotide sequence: TGTGCCAGTAGCTCTGGACTAGCGGGGAACTACGATCAGTACTTC.

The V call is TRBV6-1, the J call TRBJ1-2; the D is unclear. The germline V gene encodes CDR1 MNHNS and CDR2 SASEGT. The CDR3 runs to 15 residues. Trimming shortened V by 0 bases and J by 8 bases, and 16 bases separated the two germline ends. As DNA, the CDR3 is TGTGCCAGCAGTGAAGCCCACGGTTCCCCAAGGGGCTACACCTTC. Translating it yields CASSEAHGSPRGYTF.

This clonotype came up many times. CDR3 loop: CAISESYRGFYEQYF. In DNA, the CDR3 is TGTGCCATCAGTGAGTCGTACAGGGGGTTCTACGAGCAGTACTTC. V usage is TRBV10-3 and J usage is TRBJ2-7, with TRBD1 identical over 8 bases. The CDR3 consists of 15 residues. V lost 0 bases to trimming and J lost 3 bases; unmatched junction nucleotides: 4. Germline V CDR1 and CDR2: ENHRY, SYGVKD.

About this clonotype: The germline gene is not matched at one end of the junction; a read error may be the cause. CDR3 in amino acids: CASRLGLRSSYSEQFF. For the CDR3, the DNA is TGTGCCAGCAGGCTAGGACTTCGGAGCTCCTACAGTGAGCAGTTCTTC. The chain uses TRBV6-5 and TRBJ2-1, with D possibly TRBD2 on 5 matching bases. The CDR3 is 16 amino acids. Germline assignment: CDR1 MNHEY and CDR2 SVGAGI.

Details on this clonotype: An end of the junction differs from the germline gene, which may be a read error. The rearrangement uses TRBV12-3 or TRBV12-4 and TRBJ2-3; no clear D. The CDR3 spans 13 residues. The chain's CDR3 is CVSSLGSTDAQYF. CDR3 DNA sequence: TGTGTCAGCAGTTTAGGATCCACAGATGCGCAGTATTTT.

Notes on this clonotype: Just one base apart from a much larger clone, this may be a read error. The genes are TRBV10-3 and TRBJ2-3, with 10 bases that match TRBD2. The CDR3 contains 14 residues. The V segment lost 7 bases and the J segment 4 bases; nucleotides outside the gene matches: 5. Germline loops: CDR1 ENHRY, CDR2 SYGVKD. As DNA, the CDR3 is TGTGCCATCAAAAGCGGGAGGGTCGCAGATACGCAGTATTTT. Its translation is CAIKSGRVADTQYF.

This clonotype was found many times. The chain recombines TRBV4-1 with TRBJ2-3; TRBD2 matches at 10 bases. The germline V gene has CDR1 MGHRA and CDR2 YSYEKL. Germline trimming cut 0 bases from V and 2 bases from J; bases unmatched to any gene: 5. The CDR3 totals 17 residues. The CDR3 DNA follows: TGCGCCAGCAGCCAAGAATTAGCGGGAGGCCTCACAGATACGCAGTATTTT. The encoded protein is CASSQELAGGLTDTQYF.

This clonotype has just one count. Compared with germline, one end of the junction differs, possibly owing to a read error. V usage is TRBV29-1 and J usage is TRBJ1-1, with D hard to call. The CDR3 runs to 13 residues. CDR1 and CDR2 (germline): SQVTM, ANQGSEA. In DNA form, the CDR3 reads TGCACCGTTGGGTCGAGTTCGGAAGCTGAAGCTTTCTTT. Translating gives CTVGSSSEAEAFF.

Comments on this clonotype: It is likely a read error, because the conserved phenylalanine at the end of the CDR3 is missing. The CDR3 DNA is TGTGCCAGCAGTTATGTCGGAGGGGGCACTGAAGCTTTCTCT. Translation: CASSYVGGGTEAFS. V and J are TRBV6-5 and TRBJ1-1; tentatively, D is TRBD1 (6 bases). The length of the CDR3 is 14 residues. From germline, CDR1 is MNHEY and CDR2 SVGAGI. Trimming took 3 bases from V and 4 from J, leaving 12 bases between them.

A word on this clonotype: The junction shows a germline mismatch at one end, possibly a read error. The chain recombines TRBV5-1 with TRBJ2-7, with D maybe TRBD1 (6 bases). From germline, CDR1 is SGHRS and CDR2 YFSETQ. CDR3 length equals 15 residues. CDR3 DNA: TGCCCCAGCAGCTTGTCTAGGGGACAAAACTACGAGCAGTACTTC. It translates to CPSSLSRGQNYEQYF.

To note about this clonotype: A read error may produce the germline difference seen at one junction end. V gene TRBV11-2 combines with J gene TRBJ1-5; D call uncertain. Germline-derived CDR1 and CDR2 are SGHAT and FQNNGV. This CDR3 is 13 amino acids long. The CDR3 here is CSSSYDSNQPQHF. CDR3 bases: TGTTCCAGCAGCTACGACAGCAATCAGCCCCAGCATTTT.

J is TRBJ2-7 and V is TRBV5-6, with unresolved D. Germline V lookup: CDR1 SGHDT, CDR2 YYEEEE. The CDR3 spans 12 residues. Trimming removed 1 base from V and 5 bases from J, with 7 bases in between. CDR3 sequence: CASSLNWDEQYF. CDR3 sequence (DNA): TGTGCCAGCAGCTTGAATTGGGACGAGCAGTACTTC.

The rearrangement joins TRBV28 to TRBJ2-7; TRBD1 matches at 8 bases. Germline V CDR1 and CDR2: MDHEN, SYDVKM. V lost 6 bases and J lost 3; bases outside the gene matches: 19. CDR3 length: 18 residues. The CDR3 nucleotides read TGTGCCAGCAGAGTGGGACAGGTGGGGTCTAATCCCCGCTACGAGCAGTACTTC. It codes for CASRVGQVGSNPRYEQYF.

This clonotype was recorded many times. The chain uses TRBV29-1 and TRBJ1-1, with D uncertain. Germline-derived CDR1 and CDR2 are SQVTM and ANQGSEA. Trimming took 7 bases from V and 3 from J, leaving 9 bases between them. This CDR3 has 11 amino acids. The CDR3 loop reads CSGFIDTEAFF. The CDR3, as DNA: TGCAGCGGCTTTATTGACACTGAAGCTTTCTTT.